The source of this T cell receptor (beta chain) is a study of T cells in Graves' hyperthyroidism and ophthalmopathy. The CDR3 consists of 12 residues. CDR1 is MNHNS and CDR2 is SASEGT in the germline V gene. Researchers took RNA transcripts and amplified the TCR beta CDR3 regions from them. HTBI primers were employed in a first-round RT-PCR of the TCR CDR3. TCRdb reanalysed the multiplex PCR reads using MiXCR and keeps one entry per CDR3 protein. Among 600,000 or so distinct CDR3 sequences listed, roughly 17% were seen once. Sequenced: blood. The rearrangement uses TRBV6-1 and TRBJ2-7, with TRBD1 matching 10 bases. This clonotype was obtained from a woman younger than 45 with Graves' hyperthyroidism. CDR3 amino acids: CAGQGNSYEQYF. The CDR3 nucleotides read TGTGCGGGACAGGGGAATTCCTACGAGCAGTACTTC.